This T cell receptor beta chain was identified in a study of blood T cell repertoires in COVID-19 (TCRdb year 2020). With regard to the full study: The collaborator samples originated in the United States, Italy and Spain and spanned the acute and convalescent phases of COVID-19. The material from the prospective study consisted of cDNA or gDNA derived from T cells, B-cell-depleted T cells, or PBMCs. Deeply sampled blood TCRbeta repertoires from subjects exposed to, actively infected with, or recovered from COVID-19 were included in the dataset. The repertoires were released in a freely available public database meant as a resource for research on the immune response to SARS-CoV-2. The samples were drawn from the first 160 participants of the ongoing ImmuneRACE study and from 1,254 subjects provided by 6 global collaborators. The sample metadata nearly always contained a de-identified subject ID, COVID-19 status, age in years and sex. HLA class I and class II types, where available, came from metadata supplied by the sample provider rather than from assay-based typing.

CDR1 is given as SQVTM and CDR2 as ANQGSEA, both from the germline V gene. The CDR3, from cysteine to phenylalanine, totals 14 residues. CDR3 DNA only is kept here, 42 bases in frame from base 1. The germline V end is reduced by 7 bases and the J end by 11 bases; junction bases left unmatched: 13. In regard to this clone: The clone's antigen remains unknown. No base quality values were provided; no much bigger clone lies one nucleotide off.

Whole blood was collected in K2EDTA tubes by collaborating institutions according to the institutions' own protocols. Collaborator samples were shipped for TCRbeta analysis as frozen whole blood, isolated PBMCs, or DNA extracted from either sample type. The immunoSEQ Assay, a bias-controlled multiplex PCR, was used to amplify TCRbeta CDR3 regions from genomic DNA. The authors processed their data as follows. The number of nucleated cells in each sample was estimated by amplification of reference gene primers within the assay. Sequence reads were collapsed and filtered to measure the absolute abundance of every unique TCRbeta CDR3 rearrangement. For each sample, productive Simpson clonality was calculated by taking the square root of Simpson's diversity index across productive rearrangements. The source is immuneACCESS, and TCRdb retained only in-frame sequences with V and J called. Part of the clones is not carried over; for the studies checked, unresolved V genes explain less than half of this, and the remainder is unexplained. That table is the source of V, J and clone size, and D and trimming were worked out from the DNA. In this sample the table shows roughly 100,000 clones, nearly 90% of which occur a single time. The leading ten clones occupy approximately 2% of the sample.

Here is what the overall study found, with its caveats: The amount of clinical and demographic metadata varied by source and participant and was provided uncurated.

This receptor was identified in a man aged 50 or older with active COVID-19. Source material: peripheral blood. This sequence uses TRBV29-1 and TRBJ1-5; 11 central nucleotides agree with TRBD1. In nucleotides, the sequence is TGCAGCGCTGGTGAGGGACAGGGGGTTTTGACCCAGCATTTT. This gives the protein CSAGEGQGVLTQHF.